This T cell receptor beta chain is drawn from a study of cytomegalovirus exposure and HLA in healthy donors. The V gene's germline CDR1 is MGHDK and CDR2 SYGVNS. V lost 7 bases, J lost 5 bases, and 9 bases stayed unmatched. The CDR3 has 15 amino acids. For this clone: The target antigen is unknown.

Study-wide findings and caveats: In a later analysis, TCR beta V- and J-gene trimming showed a link to a missense DCLRE1C variant.

A multiplex PCR was run with 60 Vbeta primers and 13 Jbeta primers. Per the study methods: Roughly 11 million shared chains were among the roughly 80 million unique TCR beta chains that a later analysis counted. TCRdb keeps only in-frame clones here, not all; method: immunoSEQ multiplex PCR. V, J and clone size reflect that table, while D and trimming were determined from the DNA. The sample yields 95,000 to 150,000 clones, 65% to 80% seen once. The chain employs TRBV25-1 and TRBJ2-7, with 12 positions matching TRBD2. The sequencing sample was made of PBMCs. The receptor was derived from a woman aged 60-75 years in good health and CMV-seropositive. The CDR3 here is CASTVTSGSHHEQYF. The CDR3 DNA reads as TGTGCCAGCACCGTGACTAGCGGGAGCCACCACGAGCAGTACTTC.